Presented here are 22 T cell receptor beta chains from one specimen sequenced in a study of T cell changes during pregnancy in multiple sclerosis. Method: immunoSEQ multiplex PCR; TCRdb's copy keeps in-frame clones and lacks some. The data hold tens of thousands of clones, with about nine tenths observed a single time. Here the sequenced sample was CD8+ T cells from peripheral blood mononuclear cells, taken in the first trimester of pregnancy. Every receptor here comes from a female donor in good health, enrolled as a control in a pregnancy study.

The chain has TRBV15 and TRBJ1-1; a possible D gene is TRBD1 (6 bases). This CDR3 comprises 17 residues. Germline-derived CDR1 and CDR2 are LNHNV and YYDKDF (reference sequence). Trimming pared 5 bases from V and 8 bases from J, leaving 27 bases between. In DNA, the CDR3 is TGTGCCACCAGCCCAGGCTTCCGGGACACCTACAACGGGGAAGCTTTCTTT. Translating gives CATSPGFRDTYNGEAFF.

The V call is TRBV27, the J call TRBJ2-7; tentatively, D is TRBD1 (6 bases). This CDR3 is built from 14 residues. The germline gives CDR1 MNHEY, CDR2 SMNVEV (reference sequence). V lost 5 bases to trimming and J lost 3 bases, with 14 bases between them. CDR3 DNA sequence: TGTGCCAGCAGTACTCGGGACATTTTCTACGAGCAGTACTTC. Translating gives CASSTRDIFYEQYF.

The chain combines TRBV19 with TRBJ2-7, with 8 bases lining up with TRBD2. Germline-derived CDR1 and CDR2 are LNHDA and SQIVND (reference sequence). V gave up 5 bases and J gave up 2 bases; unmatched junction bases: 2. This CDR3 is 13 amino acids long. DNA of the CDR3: TGTGCCAGTAGTCTTAGCGGGACCTACGAGCAGTACTTC. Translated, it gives CASSLSGTYEQYF.

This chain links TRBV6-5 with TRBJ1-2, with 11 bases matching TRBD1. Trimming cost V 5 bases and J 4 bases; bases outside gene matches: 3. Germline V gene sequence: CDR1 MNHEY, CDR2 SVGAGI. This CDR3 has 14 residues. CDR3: CASSPGQGGYGYTF. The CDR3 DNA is TGTGCCAGCAGTCCGGGACAGGGGGGCTATGGCTACACCTTC.

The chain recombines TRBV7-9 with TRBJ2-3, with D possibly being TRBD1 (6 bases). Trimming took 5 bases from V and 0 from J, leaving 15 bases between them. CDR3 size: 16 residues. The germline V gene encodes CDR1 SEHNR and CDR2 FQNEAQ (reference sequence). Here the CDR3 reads CASSPRQAPSTDTQYF. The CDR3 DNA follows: TGTGCCAGCAGCCCAAGACAGGCACCGAGCACAGATACGCAGTATTTT.

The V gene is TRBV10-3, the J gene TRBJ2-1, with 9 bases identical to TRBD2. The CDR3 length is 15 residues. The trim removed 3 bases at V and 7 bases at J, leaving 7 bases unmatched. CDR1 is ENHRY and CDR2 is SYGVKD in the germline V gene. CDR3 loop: CAISDRGSGSNEQFF. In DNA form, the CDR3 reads TGTGCCATCAGTGACCGGGGTAGCGGGAGTAATGAGCAGTTCTTC.

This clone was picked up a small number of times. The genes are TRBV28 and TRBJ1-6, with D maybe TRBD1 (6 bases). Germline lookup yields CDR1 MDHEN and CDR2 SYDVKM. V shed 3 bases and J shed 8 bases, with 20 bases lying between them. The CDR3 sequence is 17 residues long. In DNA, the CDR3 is TGTGCCAGCAGTTTTCCGTCGACAGGCCTGGGGGATTCACCCCTCCACTTT. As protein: CASSFPSTGLGDSPLHF.

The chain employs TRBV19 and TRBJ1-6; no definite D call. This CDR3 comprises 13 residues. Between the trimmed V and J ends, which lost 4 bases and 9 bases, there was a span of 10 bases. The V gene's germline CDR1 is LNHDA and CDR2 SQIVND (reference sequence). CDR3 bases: TGTGCCAGTAGTACCACTAAGGTTTCACCCCTCCACTTT. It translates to CASSTTKVSPLHF.

CDR3 DNA sequence: TGTGCCAGTAGTAGCGGGGCCTACAATGAGCAGTTCTTC. This sequence encodes CASSSGAYNEQFF. The chain couples TRBV19 to TRBJ2-1, with a weak D call TRBD2 (6 bases). This CDR3 is 13 amino acids long. The germline V gene encodes CDR1 LNHDA and CDR2 SQIVND (reference sequence). Trimming took off 4 bases at V and 2 bases at J, with 6 bases between the two ends.

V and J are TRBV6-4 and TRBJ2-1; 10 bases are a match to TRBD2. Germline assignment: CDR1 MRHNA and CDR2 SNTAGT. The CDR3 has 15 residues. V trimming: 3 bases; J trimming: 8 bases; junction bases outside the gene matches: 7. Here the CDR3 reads CASSESSGGVHEQFF. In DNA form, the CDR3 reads TGTGCCAGCAGTGAGTCCAGCGGGGGGGTCCATGAGCAGTTCTTC.

CDR3 sequence (DNA): TGTGCCAGTAGTATCCAAGGACTGAATTACAATGAGCAGTTCTTC. This translates into CASSIQGLNYNEQFF. The chain recombines TRBV19 with TRBJ2-1; tentative D call: TRBD2 (5 bases). Trimming stripped 3 bases from V and 4 bases from J, with 13 bases between. The CDR3 is 15 residues long. CDR1 is LNHDA and CDR2 is SQIVND in the germline V gene (reference sequence).

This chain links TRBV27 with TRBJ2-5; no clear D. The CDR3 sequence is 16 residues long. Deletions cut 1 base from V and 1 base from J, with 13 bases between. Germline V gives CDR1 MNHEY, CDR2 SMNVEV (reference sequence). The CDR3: CASSLFSTLLQETQYF. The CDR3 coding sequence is TGTGCCAGCAGTTTATTTAGCACTCTACTCCAAGAGACCCAGTACTTC.

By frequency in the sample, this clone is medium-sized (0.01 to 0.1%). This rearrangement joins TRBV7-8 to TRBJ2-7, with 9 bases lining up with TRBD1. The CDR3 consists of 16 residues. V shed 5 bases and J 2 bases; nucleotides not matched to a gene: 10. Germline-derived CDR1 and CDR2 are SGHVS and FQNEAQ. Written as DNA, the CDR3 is TGTGCCAGCAGCACCCCCGGACAGGGGCTCCCCTACGAGCAGTACTTC. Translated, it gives CASSTPGQGLPYEQYF.

The CDR3 sequence: CASSPGTSGSDTQYF. The CDR3 bases are TGTGCCAGCAGCCCCGGGACTAGCGGCTCAGATACGCAGTATTTT. The V gene is TRBV6-1, the J gene TRBJ2-3, with TRBD2 matching 11 bases. Looked up from germline, CDR1 is MNHNS and CDR2 is SASEGT. J was trimmed by 4 bases and V by 6 bases; bases with no gene match: 6. The CDR3 extends over 15 amino acids.

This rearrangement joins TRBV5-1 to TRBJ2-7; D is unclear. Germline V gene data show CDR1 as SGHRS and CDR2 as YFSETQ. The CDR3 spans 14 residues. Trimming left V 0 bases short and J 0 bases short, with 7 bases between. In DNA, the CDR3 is TGCGCCAGCAGCTTGGACTCCTACTCCTACGAGCAGTACTTC. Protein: CASSLDSYSYEQYF. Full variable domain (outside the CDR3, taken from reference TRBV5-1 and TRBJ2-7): KAGVTQTPRYLIKTRGQQVTLSCSPISGHRSVSWYQQTPGQGLQFLFEYFSETQRNKGNFPGRFSGRQFSNSRSEMNVSTLELGDSALYLCASSLDSYSYEQYFGPGTRLTVT.

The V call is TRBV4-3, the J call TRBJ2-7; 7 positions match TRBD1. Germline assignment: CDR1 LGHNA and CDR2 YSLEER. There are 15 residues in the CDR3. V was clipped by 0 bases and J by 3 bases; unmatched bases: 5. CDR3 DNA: TGCGCCAGCAGCCAAGATAGAGGGGGCGACTACGAGCAGTACTTC. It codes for CASSQDRGGDYEQYF.

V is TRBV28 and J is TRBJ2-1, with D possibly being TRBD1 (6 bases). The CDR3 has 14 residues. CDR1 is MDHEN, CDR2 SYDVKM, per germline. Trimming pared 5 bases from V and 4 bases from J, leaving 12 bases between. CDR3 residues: CASSQAGAYNEQFF. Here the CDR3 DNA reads TGTGCCAGCAGTCAAGCAGGGGCGTACAATGAGCAGTTCTTC.

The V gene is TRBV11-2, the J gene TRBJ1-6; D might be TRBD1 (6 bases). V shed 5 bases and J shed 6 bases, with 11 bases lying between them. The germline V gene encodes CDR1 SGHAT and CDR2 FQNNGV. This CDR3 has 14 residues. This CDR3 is CASSRGDTNSPLHF. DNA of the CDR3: TGTGCCAGCAGCCGTGGGGACACTAATTCACCCCTCCACTTT.

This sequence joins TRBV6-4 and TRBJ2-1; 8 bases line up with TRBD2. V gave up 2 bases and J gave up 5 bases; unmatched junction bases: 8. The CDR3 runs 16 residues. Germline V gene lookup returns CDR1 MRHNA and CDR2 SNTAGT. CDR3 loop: CASSDPLRGGHNEQFF. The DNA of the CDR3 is TGTGCCAGCAGTGACCCGCTCCGGGGGGGGCACAATGAGCAGTTCTTC.

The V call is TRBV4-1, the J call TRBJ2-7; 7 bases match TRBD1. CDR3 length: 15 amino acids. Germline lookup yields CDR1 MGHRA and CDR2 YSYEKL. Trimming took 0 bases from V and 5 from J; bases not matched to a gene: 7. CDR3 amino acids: CASSQEGKGADEQYF. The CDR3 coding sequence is TGCGCCAGCAGCCAAGAAGGAAAGGGGGCGGACGAGCAGTACTTC.

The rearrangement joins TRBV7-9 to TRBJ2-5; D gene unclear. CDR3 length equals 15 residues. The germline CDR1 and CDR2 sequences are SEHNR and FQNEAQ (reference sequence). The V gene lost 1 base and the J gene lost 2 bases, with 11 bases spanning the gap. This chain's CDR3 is CASSLVAEPQETQYF. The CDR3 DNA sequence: TGTGCCAGCAGCTTAGTGGCCGAACCTCAAGAGACCCAGTACTTC.

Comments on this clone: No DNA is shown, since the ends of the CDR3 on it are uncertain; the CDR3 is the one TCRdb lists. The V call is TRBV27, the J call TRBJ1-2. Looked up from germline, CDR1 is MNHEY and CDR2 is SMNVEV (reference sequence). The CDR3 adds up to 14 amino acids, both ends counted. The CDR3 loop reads CASSTSDGGYGYTF.